This note documents a single TCR beta chain sequence. Its antigen is still unknown. No immunosuppressive drugs were given to ulcerative colitis patients before diagnostic colonoscopy. Sequencing was at survey level. Samples were sequenced at Survey level, maximum 500,000 reads. Measured with immunoSEQ multiplex PCR; TCRdb has only the in-frame clones, and not every one. The sample holds approximately 5,000 clones, roughly nine tenths seen once. This entry belongs to a study of pediatric ulcerative colitis. CDR1 and CDR2 (germline): SGHDT, YYEEEE. This CDR3 is built from 15 residues. The V end was cut by 4 bases, the J end by 5 bases, with 16 bases between. Broader study findings: Compared with controls, ulcerative colitis showed greater blood-rectum clone sharing.

This rearrangement joins TRBV5-6 to TRBJ2-1; D gene unclear. This sequence originates from a boy aged 5-17 years with mild ulcerative colitis. The material sequenced was blood. DNA for the CDR3: TGTGCCAGCAGCCCCGTGGGGTTTTTCGACAATGAGCAGTTCTTC. This gives the protein CASSPVGFFDNEQFF. Complete variable domain (other parts from reference TRBV5-6 and TRBJ2-1): DAGVTQSPTHLIKTRGQQVTLRCSPKSGHDTVSWYQQALGQGPQFIFQYYEEEERQRGNFPDRFSGHQFPNYSSELNVNALLLGDSALYLCASSPVGFFDNEQFFGPGTRLTVL.